The 29 T cell receptor beta chains below come from one sample, sequenced in a study of T cell responses to AZD1222 COVID-19 vaccine. Repertoires were generated with immunoSEQ multiplex PCR, while TCRdb's copy carries only in-frame clones and drops some. Altogether about 130,000 clones are present, over 75% being singletons, with the ten largest covering about 19%. Specimen: peripheral blood, collected on day 0 of MenACWY control vaccination. The receptors come from an adult in good health.

The rearrangement uses TRBV12-3 or TRBV12-4 and TRBJ1-1, with 8 bases aligning to TRBD1. This CDR3 comprises 13 residues. Unmatched junction bases numbered 1, after V lost 3 bases and J lost 4 bases. The CDR3 region has the DNA TGTGCCAGCAGTTTGCAGGGGGCCACTGAAGCTTTCTTT. This sequence encodes CASSLQGATEAFF.

A few counts support this clone. The chain employs TRBV7-3 and TRBJ2-3; D gene ambiguous. CDR3 length: 12 residues. Germline CDR1 SGHTA, CDR2 FQGTGA. V was clipped by 8 bases and J by 1 base, with 7 bases between them. The CDR3 sequence is CASAPGTDTQYF. In nucleotides, the CDR3 is TGTGCCAGCGCCCCGGGCACAGATACGCAGTATTTT.

The genes are TRBV27 and TRBJ1-3; the D is unclear. The CDR3 runs 14 residues. Germline CDR1 and CDR2: MNHEY and SMNVEV (reference sequence). The V end was cut by 2 bases, the J end by 4 bases, with 9 bases between. The DNA of the CDR3 is TGTGCCAGCAGTTTAACGACATTCGGAAACACCATATATTTT. Amino acids: CASSLTTFGNTIYF.

The chain carries TRBV2 and TRBJ2-7; D is uncertain. Trimming removed 7 bases from V and 0 bases from J, with 16 bases in between. The germline V gene encodes CDR1 SNHLY and CDR2 FYNNEI. The CDR3 has 15 residues. Here the CDR3 DNA reads TGTGCCAGCACAGAGCCACTAACCAGCTCCTACGAGCAGTACTTC. It encodes CASTEPLTSSYEQYF.

The rearrangement joins TRBV6-1 to TRBJ1-5, with 7 bases matching TRBD1. V lost 0 bases to trimming and J lost 9 bases; unmatched junction nucleotides: 5. The CDR3 spans 14 residues. Germline V CDR1 and CDR2: MNHNS, SASEGT. The CDR3 sequence: CASSEATGHRPQHF. The CDR3 region has the DNA TGTGCCAGCAGTGAAGCGACAGGGCATCGGCCCCAGCATTTT.

J is TRBJ1-6 and V is TRBV10-3, with TRBD1 matching 9 bases. V lost 6 bases and J lost 7; bases outside the gene matches: 7. Germline V gene lookup returns CDR1 ENHRY and CDR2 SYGVKD. The CDR3 runs 15 residues. CDR3 sequence reads: CAISSTGGFNSPLHF. The CDR3 nucleotides are TGTGCCATCAGCTCGACAGGGGGTTTCAATTCACCCCTCCACTTT.

The chain employs TRBV7-9 and TRBJ2-5, with a tentative D call TRBD1 (6 bases). The CDR3 length is 14 residues. V lost 3 bases and J 4 bases, leaving 12 bases between the germline ends. Per germline, CDR1 SEHNR and CDR2 FQNEAQ (reference sequence). The CDR3, as DNA: TGTGCCAGCAGCTTTAAGGGGGTCCGAGAGACCCAGTACTTC. Amino acid sequence: CASSFKGVRETQYF. The variable domain in full, with the rest retrieved from reference TRBV7-9 and TRBJ2-5, is DTGVSQNPRHKITKRGQNVTFRCDPISEHNRLYWYRQTLGQGPEFLTYFQNEAQLEKSRLLSDRFSAERPKGSFSTLEIQRTEQGDSAMYLCASSFKGVRETQYFGPGTRLLVL.

A single count supports this clone. CDR3 sequence reads: CASSVGPVGQPQHF. The CDR3 coding sequence is TGTGCCAGCAGCGTAGGACCGGTGGGTCAGCCCCAGCATTTT. The V gene is TRBV7-2, the J gene TRBJ1-5; D unresolved. CDR1 SGHTA and CDR2 FQGNSA come from the germline V gene. CDR3 size: 14 residues. Trimming cost V 5 bases and J 6 bases, with 14 bases left between them.

In regard to this clone: This sample includes further DNA sequences coding for the same CDR3. This rearrangement joins TRBV30 to TRBJ1-5, with 10 bases aligning to TRBD1. V dropped 3 bases and J dropped 2; count of bases not matched to a gene: 4. Germline V CDR1 and CDR2: GTSNPN, SVGIG (reference sequence). The length of the CDR3 is 15 residues. The CDR3 DNA reads as TGTGCCTGGAGGGCCGGGACAGGGGGCAATCAGCCCCAGCATTTT. This gives the protein CAWRAGTGGNQPQHF.

The V and J genes are TRBV19 and TRBJ2-4; D is uncertain. This CDR3 has 14 residues. Looked up from germline, CDR1 is LNHDA and CDR2 is SQIVND (reference sequence). The V gene lost 5 bases and the J gene lost 4 bases, with 12 bases spanning the gap. The CDR3: CASSGPGHKNIQYF. Written as DNA, the CDR3 is TGTGCCAGTAGTGGACCGGGTCATAAAAACATTCAGTACTTC.

V and J are TRBV5-4 and TRBJ2-7, with TRBD2 identical over 10 bases. V gave up 2 bases and J gave up 6 bases; unmatched junction bases: 11. CDR3 length equals 16 residues. Germline V lookup: CDR1 SGHNT, CDR2 YYREEE (reference sequence). As DNA, the CDR3 is TGTGCCAGCAGCTTAGCCGGCCCTAGCGGGAGTACCGAGCAGTACTTC. Translation: CASSLAGPSGSTEQYF.

This clone was seen a single time. The rearrangement joins TRBV7-2 to TRBJ1-3; D unresolved. The CDR3 has 14 residues. Deletions cut 5 bases from V and 0 bases from J, with 8 bases between. Germline-derived CDR1 and CDR2 are SGHTA and FQGNSA. Written as DNA, the CDR3 is TGTGCCAGCAGCCAGATGAACTCTGGAAACACCATATATTTT. Its translation: CASSQMNSGNTIYF.

This chain uses TRBV15 with TRBJ1-5; 8 bases are shared with TRBD1. This CDR3 has 15 residues. The V segment lost 4 bases and the J segment 7 bases; nucleotides outside the gene matches: 9. CDR1 LNHNV and CDR2 YYDKDF come from the germline V gene (reference sequence). The CDR3 DNA reads TGTGCCACCAGCACACGGACAGGGAGTCCCCAGCCCCAGCATTTT. Its protein product is CATSTRTGSPQPQHF. The variable domain in full, with the rest retrieved from reference TRBV15 and TRBJ1-5, is DAMVIQNPRYQVTQFGKPVTLSCSQTLNHNVMYWYQQKSSQAPKLLFHYYDKDFNNEADTPDNFQSRRPNTSFCFLDIRSPGLGDTAMYLCATSTRTGSPQPQHFGDGTRLSIL.

This chain uses TRBV14 with TRBJ2-7; a weak D match, TRBD2 (5 bases). Trimming removed 4 bases at V and 0 bases at J, with 10 bases between. Looked up from germline, CDR1 is SGHDN and CDR2 is FVKESK. The CDR3 covers 14 residues. CDR3 amino acids: CASSPWRASYEQYF. In DNA form, the CDR3 reads TGTGCCAGCAGCCCCTGGCGGGCCTCCTACGAGCAGTACTTC.

J is TRBJ2-5 and V is TRBV5-1, with D possibly being TRBD1 or TRBD2 (6 bases each). V dropped 3 bases and J dropped 7 bases, with 10 bases sitting between them. This CDR3 spans 12 amino acids. Per the germline V gene, CDR1 is SGHRS and CDR2 is YFSETQ. The CDR3 region has the DNA TGCGCCAGCAGCTCACAGGGAGGGACCCAGTACTTC. Its protein is CASSSQGGTQYF.

This clone was picked up one time. The rearrangement joins TRBV9 to TRBJ1-3; unclear D gene. CDR1 is SGDLS and CDR2 is YYNGEE in the germline V gene. The CDR3 is made up of 17 amino acids. Between the trimmed V and J ends, which lost 0 bases and 0 bases, there was a span of 13 bases. In DNA, the CDR3 is TGTGCCAGCAGCGTAGGACCTACCGCGAGCTCTGGAAACACCATATATTTT. Translating gives CASSVGPTASSGNTIYF.

This chain uses TRBV7-3 with TRBJ2-1, with a weak D call TRBD2 (6 bases). Trimming took off 5 bases at V and 7 bases at J, with 15 bases between the two ends. CDR1 is SGHTA and CDR2 is FQGTGA in the germline V gene. The CDR3 extends over 14 amino acids. CDR3 coding DNA: TGTGCCAGCAGCCCTAAGGGACTGACTAATGAGCAGTTCTTC. Its protein is CASSPKGLTNEQFF.

The genes are TRBV5-1 and TRBJ1-2; no definite D call. V lost 2 bases to trimming and J lost 6 bases, with 11 bases between them. The CDR3 sequence is 13 residues long. In germline, CDR1 is SGHRS, CDR2 YFSETQ. The CDR3: CASSFNHGDGYTF. In nucleotides, the CDR3 is TGCGCCAGCAGCTTCAATCACGGGGATGGCTACACCTTC.

This clone has just one count. The rearrangement uses TRBV11-1 and TRBJ2-7, with 12 bases lining up with TRBD2. CDR1 SGHAT and CDR2 FQDESV come from the germline V gene (reference sequence). This CDR3 spans 15 amino acids. V trimming: 5 bases; J trimming: 2 bases; junction bases outside the gene matches: 4. This CDR3 reads CASSVPSGRAYEQYF. The CDR3 bases are TGTGCCAGCAGCGTCCCTAGCGGGAGGGCCTACGAGCAGTACTTC.

J is TRBJ2-7 and V is TRBV23-1, with TRBD1 identical over 9 bases. TRBV23-1 is sorted into the ORF group, with uncertain function. The V gene end was trimmed by 9 bases and the J gene end by 7 bases; junction bases not matched to a gene: 10. The CDR3 is 13 amino acids. In DNA form, the CDR3 reads TGCGCCAGGGTCGGGACAGGGCCCTTAGAGCAGTACTTC. It specifies CARVGTGPLEQYF.

V usage is TRBV7-9 and J usage is TRBJ2-1; 9 bases align to TRBD1. The germline gives CDR1 SEHNR, CDR2 FQNEAQ (reference sequence). The trim removed 1 base at V and 11 bases at J, leaving 9 bases unmatched. The CDR3 runs to 15 residues. The CDR3 spells CASSLGVGQGMKQFF. The DNA of the CDR3 is TGTGCCAGCAGCTTAGGAGTCGGACAGGGGATGAAGCAGTTCTTC.

The rearrangement uses TRBV9 and TRBJ1-2; maybe TRBD1 (5 bases). The germline V gene has CDR1 SGDLS and CDR2 YYNGEE. Trimming took 2 bases from V and 7 from J, leaving 18 bases between them. CDR3 length: 15 residues. The CDR3 region has the DNA TGTGCCAGCAGCGTCGACGCCCTCAGGGCTGCTGGCTACACCTTC. Translating it yields CASSVDALRAAGYTF.

J is TRBJ1-4 and V is TRBV14; unclear D gene. V lost 0 bases, J lost 4 bases, and 9 bases lay in between. Germline lookup yields CDR1 SGHDN and CDR2 FVKESK. The CDR3 is 15 residues long. The CDR3 DNA reads TGTGCCAGCAGCCAAGATTTAGGCTTTAATGAAAAACTGTTTTTT. This translates into CASSQDLGFNEKLFF.

The chain is built from TRBV5-4 and TRBJ1-3, with 11 bases aligning to TRBD1. The CDR3 spans 16 residues. V lost 4 bases, J lost 4 bases, and 7 bases stayed unmatched. Germline V CDR1 and CDR2: SGHNT, YYREEE (reference sequence). The CDR3 DNA reads TGTGCCAGCAGCGATTGGACAGGGGGCTACGGAAACACCATATATTTT. Amino acids: CASSDWTGGYGNTIYF.

The chain employs TRBV7-9 and TRBJ2-2; the match to TRBD2 covers 9 bases. J was trimmed by 4 bases and V by 5 bases; bases with no gene match: 8. Looked up from germline, CDR1 is SEHNR and CDR2 is FQNEAQ (reference sequence). The CDR3 runs to 16 residues. In nucleotides, the CDR3 is TGTGCCAGCAGCAAGCGGACTAGCGATGGCACCGGGGAGCTGTTTTTT. Translated, it gives CASSKRTSDGTGELFF.

This chain uses TRBV7-2 with TRBJ1-5; 7 positions agree with TRBD1. The CDR3 runs 16 residues. V trimming: 0 bases; J trimming: 2 bases; junction bases outside the gene matches: 4. Germline V CDR1 and CDR2: SGHTA, FQGNSA. CDR3 coding DNA: TGTGCCAGCAGCTTAGCGCCTGGGACAGGCAATCAGCCCCAGCATTTT. Its translation: CASSLAPGTGNQPQHF. Combining the CDR3 with reference TRBV7-2 and TRBJ1-5 gives the whole variable domain GAGVSQSPSNKVTEKGKDVELRCDPISGHTALYWYRQSLGQGLEFLIYFQGNSAPDKSGLPSDRFSAERTGGSVSTLTIQRTQQEDSAVYLCASSLAPGTGNQPQHFGDGTRLSIL.

The rearrangement uses TRBV11-2 and TRBJ2-1, with 8 bases lining up with TRBD2. In germline, CDR1 is SGHAT, CDR2 FQNNGV. The CDR3 totals 15 residues. The V segment lost 7 bases and the J segment 6 bases; nucleotides outside the gene matches: 11. Written as DNA, the CDR3 is TGTGCCAGCACCGTAACTAGCGGAGCCGTCAATGAGCAGTTCTTC. Residues: CASTVTSGAVNEQFF.

As regards this clone: Its ends do not fully match the called genes, so a read error is possible. The chain employs TRBV7-8 and TRBJ2-1; 10 bases line up with TRBD1. CDR1 and CDR2 from the germline V gene are SGHVS and FQNEAQ. The CDR3 has 15 amino acids. In DNA form, the CDR3 reads TGTGCCAGCAGTTTAGACAGGGGGCGGTTCAATGAGCAGTTCTTC. Translated: CASSLDRGRFNEQFF.

The chain couples TRBV19 to TRBJ1-2, with D possibly being TRBD1 (6 bases). The CDR3 loop spans 9 amino acids. Germline CDR1 is LNHDA and CDR2 is SQIVND (reference sequence). In DNA, the CDR3 is TGTGGGCAGGGGTTCGGCTACACCTTC. It codes for CGQGFGYTF.